What follows are 10 T cell receptor beta chains derived from one specimen sequenced in a study of T cell changes during pregnancy in multiple sclerosis. Profiling relied on immunoSEQ multiplex PCR, and the TCRdb table lists in-frame clones only, not all of them. The table lists over 65,000 clones, just over 90% of them singletons. The material sequenced was peripheral blood, taken in the first trimester of pregnancy. The receptors were sampled from a female donor with multiple sclerosis, enrolled in a pregnancy study.

This clone has only one observation. V and J are TRBV23-1 and TRBJ2-7, with a tentative D call TRBD1 (5 bases). TRBV23-1 qualifies as an ORF whose function is uncertain. The CDR3 contains 15 residues. V lost 0 bases, J lost 6 bases, and 15 bases lay in between. The CDR3 loop is CASSQSVTAWVEQYF. The CDR3 nucleotides read TGCGCCAGCAGTCAATCAGTGACAGCTTGGGTCGAGCAGTACTTC.

This clone appeared a single time. This rearrangement joins TRBV19 to TRBJ2-1; 11 bases map to TRBD2. The germline V gene encodes CDR1 LNHDA and CDR2 SQIVND (reference sequence). V was clipped by 4 bases and J by 3 bases; unmatched bases: 5. The CDR3 extends over 16 amino acids. The CDR3 region is CASSTITSGGYNEQFF. The CDR3 DNA is TGTGCCAGTAGTACGATTACTAGCGGGGGCTACAATGAGCAGTTCTTC.

The chain couples TRBV10-1 to TRBJ1-6; D is undetermined. V lost 4 bases and J lost 0, with 10 bases in between. Germline CDR1 WNHNN, CDR2 SYGVQD (reference sequence). The CDR3 has 16 amino acids. CDR3 sequence: CASSGPPRSYNSPLHF. CDR3 coding DNA: TGCGCCAGCAGTGGGCCGCCACGCTCCTATAATTCACCCCTCCACTTT.

V gene TRBV6-5 combines with J gene TRBJ1-2; no reliable D call. Between the trimmed V and J ends, which lost 6 bases and 7 bases, there was a span of 15 bases. The CDR3 totals 13 residues. Germline V gives CDR1 MNHEY, CDR2 SVGAGI. The CDR3 DNA reads TGTGCCAGCAGCCAGGCCCTTGGGAGTGGCTACACCTTC. Residues: CASSQALGSGYTF.

This chain joins TRBV18 and TRBJ1-1; 9 bases are shared with TRBD1. Germline-derived CDR1 and CDR2 are KGHSH and LQKENI. Trimming at V came to 8 bases and at J to 4 bases, leaving 5 bases not matched to a gene. There are 13 residues in the CDR3. CDR3 sequence reads: CASLRQGGTEAFF. The CDR3 DNA reads as TGTGCCAGCCTTAGACAGGGGGGCACTGAAGCTTTCTTT.

The chain carries TRBV7-3 and TRBJ2-2; possibly TRBD2 for D (6 bases). Trimming removed 10 bases at V and 6 bases at J, with 15 bases between. Germline CDR1 SGHTA, CDR2 FQGTGA. This CDR3 has 13 amino acids. CDR3 sequence: CATSRGSPGELFF. As DNA, the CDR3 is TGTGCCACCTCACGGGGGAGTCCCGGGGAGCTGTTTTTT.

This clone was found a few times. This chain uses TRBV5-1 with TRBJ2-7; no definite D call. This CDR3 is built from 14 residues. Germline CDR1 and CDR2: SGHRS and YFSETQ. V was clipped by 0 bases and J by 0 bases, with 7 bases between them. CDR3 nucleotide sequence: TGCGCCAGCAGCTTGGTGCCGGGCTCCTACGAGCAGTACTTC. Amino acids: CASSLVPGSYEQYF.

The chain recombines TRBV4-3 with TRBJ1-3, with D possibly matching TRBD1 (6 bases). Trimming took 0 bases from V and 4 from J, leaving 13 bases between them. The CDR3 loop spans 16 amino acids. In germline, CDR1 is LGHNA, CDR2 YSLEER. Here the CDR3 DNA reads TGCGCCAGCAGCCAAGATTCGGCAGGGGTGGGAAACACCATATATTTT. Its protein is CASSQDSAGVGNTIYF.

In its sample, this clone was seen once. V is TRBV19 and J is TRBJ2-6; 7 positions agree with TRBD2. CDR1 is LNHDA, CDR2 SQIVND, per germline (reference sequence). Losses at the gene ends were 8 bases for V and 4 bases for J; bases not matched to a gene: 8. This CDR3 has 15 amino acids. The CDR3: CASATGGKGANVLTF. CDR3 nucleotides: TGTGCCAGTGCAACCGGGGGGAAAGGGGCCAACGTCCTGACTTTC. Drawing the rest from reference TRBV19 and TRBJ2-6, the complete variable domain is DGGITQSPKYLFRKEGQNVTLSCEQNLNHDAMYWYRQDPGQGLRLIYYSQIVNDFQKGDIAEGYSVSREKKESFPLTVTSAQKNPTAFYLCASATGGKGANVLTFGAGSRLTVL.

This clone was observed a few times. J is TRBJ1-6 and V is TRBV19, with a weak D call TRBD1 (6 bases). Germline lookup yields CDR1 LNHDA and CDR2 SQIVND (reference sequence). There are 14 residues in the CDR3. Trimming took off 3 bases at V and 10 bases at J, with 13 bases between the two ends. CDR3 residues: CASSIQGKESPLHF. CDR3 in DNA: TGTGCCAGTAGTATTCAGGGGAAGGAATCACCCCTCCACTTT.